Below are 21 T cell receptor beta chains sequenced from a single sample in a study of T cell repertoires in cytomegalovirus infection (dated by TCRdb to 2018 to 2020). Sequenced on an Illumina HiSeq 1500. TCRdb trimmed the raw reads at Q25, called clones with MiXCR and kept productive beta chains. All rows with the same CDR3 protein become a single entry with the most common DNA and genes. The sample contains 490,000 or so distinct CDR3 sequences, around 10% of them found a single time. The ten largest account for 9.5% to 13% of the sample. The sequencing input was PBMCs. These receptors were collected from a human donor in good health (CMV status not recorded). Some clones in this sample may be carry-over from other donors' samples.

This clonotype was observed at least ten times. The chain uses TRBV9 and TRBJ2-3; D is unresolved. CDR3 size: 10 residues. Trimming pared 3 bases from V and 8 bases from J, leaving 4 bases between. Per germline, CDR1 SGDLS and CDR2 YYNGEE. The CDR3, as DNA: TGTGCCAGCAGCGGCACTACGCAGTATTTT. It codes for CASSGTTQYF. Combining the CDR3 with reference TRBV9 and TRBJ2-3 gives the whole variable domain DSGVTQTPKHLITATGQRVTLRCSPRSGDLSVYWYQQSLDQGLQFLIQYYNGEERAKGNILERFSAQQFPDLHSELNLSSLELGDSALYFCASSGTTQYFGPGTRLTVL.

Many counts were recorded for this clonotype. The CDR3, as DNA: TGTGCCAGCAGCCCCCTGGGGACAGGGTACGCGAACACTGAAGCTTTCTTT. Translated: CASSPLGTGYANTEAFF. The chain couples TRBV7-9 to TRBJ1-1, with 9 bases fitting TRBD1. The CDR3 is 17 residues long. V trimming: 5 bases; J trimming: 1 base; junction bases outside the gene matches: 11. The germline V gene encodes CDR1 SEHNR and CDR2 FQNEAQ (reference sequence).

This clonotype occurred many times. CDR3 sequence (DNA): TGTGCCAGCAGCTCTGGGACAGGCGCCAACACTGAAGCTTTCTTT. This gives the protein CASSSGTGANTEAFF. The chain recombines TRBV11-3 with TRBJ1-1; TRBD1 matches 8 bases. V shed 4 bases and J 2 bases; nucleotides not matched to a gene: 6. The CDR3 has 15 amino acids. CDR1 and CDR2 (germline): SGHNT, YENEEA. The full variable domain, rest sourced from reference TRBV11-3 and TRBJ1-1, is EAGVVQSPRYKIIEKKQPVAFWCNPISGHNTLYWYLQNLGQGPELLIRYENEEAVDDSQLPKDRFSAERLKGVDSTLKIQPAELGDSAVYLCASSSGTGANTEAFFGQGTRLTVV.

This clonotype was picked up many times. The chain links TRBV5-1 to TRBJ2-3; 16 nucleotides line up with TRBD2. CDR1 is SGHRS and CDR2 is YFSETQ in the germline V gene. The length of the CDR3 is 17 residues. The ends lost 3 bases at V and 3 bases at J; junction bases unmatched: 4. CDR3 loop: CASSSGLAGGRTDTQYF. DNA of the CDR3: TGCGCCAGCAGCTCGGGACTAGCGGGGGGGCGAACAGATACGCAGTATTTT.

This clonotype was observed a few times. CDR3 bases: TGTGCCAGCAGCTTAAGGACTGCGGGCGCGTACAATGAGCAGTTCTTC. Protein sequence: CASSLRTAGAYNEQFF. This chain links TRBV5-5 with TRBJ2-1; possible D gene TRBD2, 5 bases. The V gene lost 2 bases and the J gene lost 4 bases, with 16 bases spanning the gap. This CDR3 is built from 16 residues. Germline values: CDR1 SGHKS, CDR2 YYEKEE (reference sequence).

This clonotype occurred many times. The V call is TRBV7-3, the J call TRBJ2-3; TRBD2 agrees at 10 bases. The CDR3 spans 16 residues. Unmatched junction bases numbered 4, after V lost 1 base and J lost 3 bases. Germline V gene data show CDR1 as SGHTA and CDR2 as FQGTGA. CDR3 region: CASSLSPSGSTDTQYF. In nucleotides, the CDR3 is TGTGCCAGCAGCTTAAGTCCTAGCGGGAGTACAGATACGCAGTATTTT. Looking up the rest from reference TRBV7-3 and TRBJ2-3 gives the full variable domain: GAGVSQTPSNKVTEKGKYVELRCDPISGHTALYWYRQSLGQGPEFLIYFQGTGAADDSGLPNDRFFAVRPEGSVSTLKIQRTERGDSAVYLCASSLSPSGSTDTQYFGPGTRLTVL.

This clonotype was seen at least ten times. This chain connects TRBV2 to TRBJ2-5; no clear D gene. Germline V lookup: CDR1 SNHLY, CDR2 FYNNEI. Trimming removed 6 bases from V and 5 bases from J, with 7 bases in between. This CDR3 is built from 11 residues. For the CDR3, the DNA is TGTGCCAGCAGCGTGTGGGAGACCCAGTACTTC. Protein: CASSVWETQYF.

This clonotype was seen repeatedly, ten times or more. V and J are TRBV4-2 and TRBJ1-6; the D gene is possibly TRBD1 (5 bases). Deletions cut 3 bases from V and 7 bases from J, with 16 bases between. Germline CDR1 and CDR2: LGHNA and YNFKEQ. The CDR3 covers 16 residues. The CDR3 reads CASSQVGTVRNSPLHF. The CDR3 DNA follows: TGTGCCAGCAGCCAGGTCGGGACCGTGAGAAATTCACCCCTCCACTTT.

This clonotype has ten or more counts. The chain joins TRBV7-8 to TRBJ1-1; D gene uncertain. The CDR3 is 16 residues long. The V gene lost 5 bases and the J gene lost 0 bases, with 16 bases spanning the gap. Germline V lookup: CDR1 SGHVS, CDR2 FQNEAQ. The CDR3, as DNA: TGTGCCAGCAGCCCACTCCCCGGTAGACTGAACACTGAAGCTTTCTTT. It encodes CASSPLPGRLNTEAFF.

The rearrangement links TRBV2 to TRBJ2-7; D is ambiguous. Deletions cut 5 bases from V and 2 bases from J, with 7 bases between. Germline V gives CDR1 SNHLY, CDR2 FYNNEI. The CDR3 extends over 12 amino acids. The CDR3 bases are TGTGCCAGCAGTTGGGGTACCTACGAGCAGTACTTC. It specifies CASSWGTYEQYF.

The chain employs TRBV29-1 and TRBJ1-1, with no clear D. V was clipped by 8 bases and J by 1 base, with 14 bases between them. The CDR3 spans 13 residues. Germline V gene lookup returns CDR1 SQVTM and CDR2 ANQGSEA. The CDR3 loop is CSSWSARNTEAFF. Written as DNA, the CDR3 is TGCAGCTCCTGGTCGGCTCGGAACACTGAAGCTTTCTTT.

This clonotype was detected ten times or more. This chain connects TRBV2 to TRBJ2-7; D unclear. The CDR3 has 14 residues. V lost 3 bases, J lost 3 bases, and 12 bases lay in between. CDR1 SNHLY and CDR2 FYNNEI come from the germline V gene. CDR3 DNA: TGTGCCAGCAGTGAGGGTTCCCTTGACTACGAGCAGTACTTC. It translates to CASSEGSLDYEQYF.

This clonotype has ten or more counts. The chain links TRBV2 to TRBJ1-2; the D gene is possibly TRBD1 (5 bases). CDR1 is SNHLY and CDR2 is FYNNEI in the germline V gene. This CDR3 contains 14 residues. Trimming took 6 bases from V and 3 from J, leaving 14 bases between them. In DNA form, the CDR3 reads TGTGCCAGCAGCCCCGTGGGGCCCGACTATGGCTACACCTTC. Its protein is CASSPVGPDYGYTF. Looking up the rest from reference TRBV2 and TRBJ1-2 gives the full variable domain: EPEVTQTPSHQVTQMGQEVILRCVPISNHLYFYWYRQILGQKVEFLVSFYNNEISEKSEIFDDQFSVERPDGSNFTLKIRSTKLEDSAMYFCASSPVGPDYGYTFGSGTRLTVV.

This clonotype was observed many times. V and J are TRBV6-2 or TRBV6-3 and TRBJ1-5; D call uncertain. The CDR3 is 13 amino acids. Trimming shortened V by 11 bases and J by 4 bases, and 15 bases separated the two germline ends. Germline CDR1 is MNHEY and CDR2 is SVGEGT. The CDR3 here is CAGREHSNQPQHF. The DNA for the CDR3 is TGTGCCGGTCGGGAACATAGTAATCAGCCCCAGCATTTT.

This clonotype occurred many times. The chain couples TRBV4-1 to TRBJ2-7; TRBD2 aligns across 9 bases. Germline loops: CDR1 MGHRA, CDR2 YSYEKL. V shed 4 bases, J shed 5 bases, and the junction held 12 bases outside the gene matches. There are 16 residues in the CDR3. CDR3 amino acids: CASSPRGASGVDEQYF. CDR3 DNA sequence: TGCGCCAGCAGCCCTCGCGGGGCTAGCGGGGTTGACGAGCAGTACTTC.

This sequence joins TRBV7-3 and TRBJ2-1, with D maybe TRBD1 (6 bases). The CDR3 contains 15 residues. The V gene's germline CDR1 is SGHTA and CDR2 FQGTGA. The germline V and J ends were trimmed by 3 bases and 4 bases, with 13 bases remaining between them. DNA of the CDR3: TGTGCCAGCAGCTTCCTTACAGGGAAATACAATGAGCAGTTCTTC. It yields the protein CASSFLTGKYNEQFF.

This clonotype was recorded many times. CDR3 nucleotide sequence: TGTGCCAGCAGCTTGACAGGGAGGAACACTGAAGCTTTCTTT. This encodes CASSLTGRNTEAFF. The chain recombines TRBV7-2 with TRBJ1-1, with 7 bases fitting TRBD1. Germline V gene lookup returns CDR1 SGHTA and CDR2 FQGNSA. V lost 3 bases, J lost 1 base, and 2 bases stayed unmatched. This CDR3 has 14 residues.

The V and J genes are TRBV14 and TRBJ2-5; D possibly uses TRBD1 or TRBD2 (5 bases each). This CDR3 is 14 amino acids long. Per germline, CDR1 SGHDN and CDR2 FVKESK. V shed 3 bases and J shed 7 bases, with 15 bases lying between them. The CDR3 sequence: CASSQGTDLGTQYF. Written as DNA, the CDR3 is TGTGCCAGCAGCCAGGGGACGGATTTAGGGACCCAGTACTTC.

This clonotype has at least ten counts. The chain joins TRBV7-6 to TRBJ2-3; 7 bases line up with TRBD2. After removal of 5 bases from V and 5 bases from J, the junction contained 16 bases not matched to a gene. The CDR3 spans 17 residues. Per germline, CDR1 SGHVS and CDR2 FNYEAQ. CDR3 nucleotides: TGTGCCAGCAGCGACTCCTTTAGGGACTACAAACGAGATACGCAGTATTTT. Translated, it gives CASSDSFRDYKRDTQYF.

This clonotype was detected a few times. V gene TRBV7-3 combines with J gene TRBJ1-2; D not resolved. The CDR3 runs to 13 residues. Trimming took off 4 bases at V and 6 bases at J, with 12 bases between the two ends. CDR1 is SGHTA, CDR2 FQGTGA, per germline. The DNA for the CDR3 is TGTGCCAGCAGCTCTAACCCTGAGGATGGCTACACCTTC. Translated: CASSSNPEDGYTF.

Ten or more counts support this clonotype. V gene TRBV7-9 combines with J gene TRBJ1-1; D is ambiguous. The germline gives CDR1 SEHNR, CDR2 FQNEAQ (reference sequence). The CDR3 consists of 13 residues. Deletions cut 6 bases from V and 6 bases from J, with 14 bases between. The CDR3 DNA is TGTGCCAGCAGACTCAGGTATCGGGCTGAAGCTTTCTTT. Translated, it gives CASRLRYRAEAFF.